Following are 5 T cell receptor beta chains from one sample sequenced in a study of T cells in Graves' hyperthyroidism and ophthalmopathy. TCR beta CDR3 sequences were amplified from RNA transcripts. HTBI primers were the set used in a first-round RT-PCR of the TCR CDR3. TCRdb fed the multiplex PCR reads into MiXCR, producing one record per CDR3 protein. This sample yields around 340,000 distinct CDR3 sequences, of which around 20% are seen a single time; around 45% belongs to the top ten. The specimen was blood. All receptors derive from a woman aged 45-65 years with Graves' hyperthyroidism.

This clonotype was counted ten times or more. The chain's CDR3 is CSARDTGLADAFLGTQYF. The DNA of the CDR3 is TGCAGTGCTAGAGATACGGGACTAGCGGACGCTTTTTTGGGGACCCAGTACTTC. V usage is TRBV20-1 and J usage is TRBJ2-5, with 11 bases lining up with TRBD2. The V gene's germline CDR1 is DFQATT and CDR2 SNEGSKA (reference sequence). CDR3 length: 18 residues. Unmatched junction bases numbered 16, after V lost 0 bases and J lost 7 bases.

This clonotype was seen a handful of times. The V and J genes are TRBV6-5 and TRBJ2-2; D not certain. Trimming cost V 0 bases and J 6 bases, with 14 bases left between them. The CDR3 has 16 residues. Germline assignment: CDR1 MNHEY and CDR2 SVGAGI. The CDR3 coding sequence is TGTGCCAGCAGTTACTCACAGAAGAGGCTCGCCGGGGAGCTGTTTTTT. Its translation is CASSYSQKRLAGELFF.

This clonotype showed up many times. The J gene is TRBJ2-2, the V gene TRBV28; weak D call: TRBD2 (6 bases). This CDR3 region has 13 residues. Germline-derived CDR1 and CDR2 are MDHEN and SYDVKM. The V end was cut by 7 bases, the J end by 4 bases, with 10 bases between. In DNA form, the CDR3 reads TGTGCCAGCAACCGGGGAGGCACCGGGGAGCTGTTTTTT. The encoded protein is CASNRGGTGELFF.

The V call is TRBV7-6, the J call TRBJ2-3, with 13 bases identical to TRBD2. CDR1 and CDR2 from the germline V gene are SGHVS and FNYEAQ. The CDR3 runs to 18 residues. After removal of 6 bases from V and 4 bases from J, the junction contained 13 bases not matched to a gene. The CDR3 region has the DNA TGTGCCAGCAGTCGGACTAGCGGGAGAGGCTACGGCGCAGATACGCAGTATTTT. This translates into CASSRTSGRGYGADTQYF.

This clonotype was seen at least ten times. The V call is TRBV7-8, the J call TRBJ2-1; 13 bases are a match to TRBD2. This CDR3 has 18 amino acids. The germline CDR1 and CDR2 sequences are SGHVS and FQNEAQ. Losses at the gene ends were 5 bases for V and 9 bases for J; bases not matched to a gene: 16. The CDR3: CASSPPYPPGLAGPEQFF. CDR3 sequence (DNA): TGTGCCAGCAGCCCACCTTACCCACCGGGACTAGCGGGACCTGAGCAGTTCTTC.